This TCR beta chain comes out of a study of blood T cells in healthy people across ages. V lost 3 bases and J lost 5; bases outside the gene matches: 1. This CDR3 region has 14 residues. Germline CDR1 SGHTA, CDR2 FQGNSA. This clonotype appeared many times. A second roughly 6 to 11 cycle PCR used barcoded and J-beta primers. The study obtained at least 3 million CDR3-containing paired-end reads from every sample. MiXCR, applied by TCRdb to the 5' RACE reads, yields one record per CDR3 protein. The sample has under 2,000,000 distinct CDR3 sequences; around 48% are singletons. The chain uses TRBV7-2 and TRBJ2-5, with 12 bases matching TRBD2. This receptor was obtained from a middle-aged woman in good health. Sequenced input: blood. The CDR3 sequence: CASSFGLAGETQYF. Here the CDR3 DNA reads TGTGCCAGCAGCTTCGGACTAGCGGGGGAGACCCAGTACTTC.